The table lists the clone carrying this T cell receptor (beta chain) with a few counts. Its antigen is still unknown. TCRdb fed the 5' RACE reads into MiXCR, producing one record per CDR3 protein. The sample yields some 120,000 distinct CDR3 sequences, roughly 6.2% seen once. This sample is drawn from a study of T-cell memory formation after mild COVID-19. General observations from the study: Among clones contracting day 15 to 85, CD4/CD8 was balanced, whereas later expanders leaned CD4+. Clones that contracted clustered mainly in CM and EM if CD4+ and in EMRA if CD8+.

The V end lost 0 bases, the J end lost 6 bases, and 14 bases lay between the germline ends. Looked up from germline, CDR1 is DFQATT and CDR2 is SNEGSKA (reference sequence). The CDR3 runs to 15 residues. Sequencing was carried out using PBMCs or a T cell subset sorted from them (not recorded which). The chain couples TRBV20-1 to TRBJ2-2, with a possible D match to TRBD2 (5 bases). The clonotype was recovered from an adult woman who had mild COVID-19 (a few samples of this study predate the infection). Cell type and time point are not known. As DNA, the CDR3 is TGCAGTGCTAGAGATCCAGTCCGGGGATCCGGGGAGCTGTTTTTT. Translated: CSARDPVRGSGELFF.